This TCR beta chain was identified during a study of T-cell memory formation after mild COVID-19. Study conclusions and caveats: Several responding clones turned up in pre-infection memory, indicating that cross-reactive memory may have taken part. Whereas later expanders leaned CD4+, clones contracting day 15 to 85 showed a balanced CD4/CD8 makeup.

UMIs and sample barcodes were carried by the TCR alpha and TCR beta cDNA libraries that 5'RACE produced using constant-segment primers. TCRdb independently ran MiXCR on the 5' RACE reads; one entry per CDR3 protein. This table holds about 340,000 distinct CDR3 sequences, 10% to 15% found once. Note on this clonotype: Its specificity is not known.

V gave up 4 bases and J gave up 9 bases, with 13 bases separating them. The CDR3 is made up of 13 amino acids. The germline CDR1 and CDR2 sequences are MNHEY and SVGEGT. Sequenced sample: PBMCs or a T cell subset sorted from them (not recorded which). The origin of this receptor is a man between 18 and 29 years old who had mild COVID-19 (a few samples of this study predate the infection). Cell type and time point are not known. The rearrangement links TRBV6-2 or TRBV6-3 to TRBJ2-1, with D tentatively TRBD2 (6 bases). DNA for the CDR3: TGTGCCAGCAGTTTGGGGGGACGGGGTGAGCAGTTCTTC. It codes for CASSLGGRGEQFF.